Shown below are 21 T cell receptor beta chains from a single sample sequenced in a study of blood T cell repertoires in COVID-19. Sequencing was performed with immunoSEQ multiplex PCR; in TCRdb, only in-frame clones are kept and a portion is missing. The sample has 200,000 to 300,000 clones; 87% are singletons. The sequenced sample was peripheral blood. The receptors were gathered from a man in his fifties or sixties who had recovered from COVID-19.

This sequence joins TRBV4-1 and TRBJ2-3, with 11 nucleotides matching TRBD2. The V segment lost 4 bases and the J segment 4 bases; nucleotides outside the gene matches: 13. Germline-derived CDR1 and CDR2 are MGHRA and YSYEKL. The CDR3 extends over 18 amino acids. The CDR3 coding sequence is TGCGCCAGCAGCCTTCGCCCTTTAGCGGGGGGGCATCCAGATACGCAGTATTTT. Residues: CASSLRPLAGGHPDTQYF.

CDR3 region: CASSLRGSSSYEQYF. In nucleotides, the CDR3 is TGTGCCAGCAGCTTGCGAGGGTCGAGCTCCTACGAGCAGTACTTC. This chain links TRBV5-6 with TRBJ2-7; a weak D match, TRBD2 (5 bases). Germline CDR1 reads SGHDT; CDR2 reads YYEEEE. V was shortened by 1 base and J by 0 bases, with 11 bases between the two germline ends. The CDR3 extends over 15 amino acids. Drawing the rest from reference TRBV5-6 and TRBJ2-7, the complete variable domain is DAGVTQSPTHLIKTRGQQVTLRCSPKSGHDTVSWYQQALGQGPQFIFQYYEEEERQRGNFPDRFSGHQFPNYSSELNVNALLLGDSALYLCASSLRGSSSYEQYFGPGTRLTVT.

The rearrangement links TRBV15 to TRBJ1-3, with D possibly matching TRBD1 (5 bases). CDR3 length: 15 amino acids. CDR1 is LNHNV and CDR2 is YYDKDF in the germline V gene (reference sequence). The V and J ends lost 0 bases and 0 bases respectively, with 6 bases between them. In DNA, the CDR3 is TGTGCCACCAGCAGAGATCAGGGCTCTGGAAACACCATATATTTT. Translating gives CATSRDQGSGNTIYF.

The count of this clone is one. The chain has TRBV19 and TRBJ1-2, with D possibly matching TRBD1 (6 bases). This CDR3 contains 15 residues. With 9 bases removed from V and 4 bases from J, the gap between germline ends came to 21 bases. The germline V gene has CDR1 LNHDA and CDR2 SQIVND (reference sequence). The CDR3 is CASSPNRDATYGYTF. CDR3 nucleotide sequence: TGTGCCAGCAGTCCGAACAGGGACGCGACCTATGGCTACACCTTC.

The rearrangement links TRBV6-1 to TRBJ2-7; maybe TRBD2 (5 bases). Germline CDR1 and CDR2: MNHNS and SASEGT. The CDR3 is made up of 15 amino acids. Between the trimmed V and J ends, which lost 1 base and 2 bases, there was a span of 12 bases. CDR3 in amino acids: CASSEGGLAPYEQYF. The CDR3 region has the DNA TGTGCCAGCAGTGAAGGCGGGTTGGCCCCCTACGAGCAGTACTTC.

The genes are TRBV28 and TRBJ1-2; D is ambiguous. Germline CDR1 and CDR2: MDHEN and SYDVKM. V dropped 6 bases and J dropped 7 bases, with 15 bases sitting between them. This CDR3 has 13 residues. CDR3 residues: CASRREPAGGYTF. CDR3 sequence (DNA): TGTGCCAGCAGGCGGGAGCCCGCGGGTGGCTACACCTTC.

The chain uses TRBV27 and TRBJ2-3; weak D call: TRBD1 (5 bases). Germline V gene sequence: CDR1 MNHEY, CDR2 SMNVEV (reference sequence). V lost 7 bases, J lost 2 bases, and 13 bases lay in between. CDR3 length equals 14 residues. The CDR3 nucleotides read TGTGCCAGCACCATCGGACATGCCACAGATACGCAGTATTTT. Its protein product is CASTIGHATDTQYF.

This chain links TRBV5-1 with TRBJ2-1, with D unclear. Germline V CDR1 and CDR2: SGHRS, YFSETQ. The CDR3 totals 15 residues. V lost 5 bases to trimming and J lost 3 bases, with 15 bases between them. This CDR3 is CASSFTQRSYNEQFF. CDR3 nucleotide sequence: TGCGCCAGCAGTTTTACGCAGCGCAGCTACAATGAGCAGTTCTTC.

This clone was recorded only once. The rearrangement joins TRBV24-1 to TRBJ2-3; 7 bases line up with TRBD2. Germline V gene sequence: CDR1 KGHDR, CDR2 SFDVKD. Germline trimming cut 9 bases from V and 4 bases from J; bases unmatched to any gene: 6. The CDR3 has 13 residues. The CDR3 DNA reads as TGTGCCACCGGGGGGGGATCGGCAGATACGCAGTATTTT. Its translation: CATGGGSADTQYF.

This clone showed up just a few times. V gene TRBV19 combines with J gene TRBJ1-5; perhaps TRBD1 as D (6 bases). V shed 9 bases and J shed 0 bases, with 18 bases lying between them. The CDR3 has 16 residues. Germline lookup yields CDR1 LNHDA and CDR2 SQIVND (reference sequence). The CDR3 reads CASSSGDLGSNQPQHF. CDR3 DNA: TGTGCCAGCTCGTCAGGGGATTTGGGTAGCAATCAGCCCCAGCATTTT.

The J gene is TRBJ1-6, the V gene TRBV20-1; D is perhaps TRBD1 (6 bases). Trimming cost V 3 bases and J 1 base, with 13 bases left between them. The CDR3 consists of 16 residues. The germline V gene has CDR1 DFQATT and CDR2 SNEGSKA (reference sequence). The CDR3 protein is CSASSRGRSYNSPLHF. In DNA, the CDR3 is TGCAGTGCTAGTAGCAGGGGAAGGTCCTATAATTCACCCCTCCACTTT.

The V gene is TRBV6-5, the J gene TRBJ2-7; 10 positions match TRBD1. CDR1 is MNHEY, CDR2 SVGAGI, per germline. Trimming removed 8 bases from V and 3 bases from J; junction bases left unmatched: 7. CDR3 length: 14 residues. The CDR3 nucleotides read TGTGCCAGCCGGGACCGGGACAGGGGCTACGAGCAGTACTTC. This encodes CASRDRDRGYEQYF.

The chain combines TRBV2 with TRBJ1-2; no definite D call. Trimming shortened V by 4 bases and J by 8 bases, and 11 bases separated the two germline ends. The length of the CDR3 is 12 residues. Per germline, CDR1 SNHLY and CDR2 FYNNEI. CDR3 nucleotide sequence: TGTGCCAGCAGTGCTGTTTCAGTGGGCTACACCTTC. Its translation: CASSAVSVGYTF.

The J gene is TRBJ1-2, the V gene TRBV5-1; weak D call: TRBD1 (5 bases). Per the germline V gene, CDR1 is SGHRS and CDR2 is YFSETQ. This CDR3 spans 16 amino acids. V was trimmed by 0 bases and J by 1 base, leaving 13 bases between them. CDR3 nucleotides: TGCGCCAGCAGCTTGGCCGGGCAGGGAATTAACTATGGCTACACCTTC. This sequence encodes CASSLAGQGINYGYTF.

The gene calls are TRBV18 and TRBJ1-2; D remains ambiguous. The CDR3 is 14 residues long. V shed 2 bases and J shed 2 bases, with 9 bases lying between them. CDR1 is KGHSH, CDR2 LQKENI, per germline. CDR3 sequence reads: CASSPGLSNYGYTF. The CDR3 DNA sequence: TGTGCCAGCTCACCAGGGCTGTCCAACTATGGCTACACCTTC. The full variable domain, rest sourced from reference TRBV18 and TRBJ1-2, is NAGVMQNPRHLVRRRGQEARLRCSPMKGHSHVYWYRQLPEEGLKFMVYLQKENIIDESGMPKERFSAEFPKEGPSILRIQQVVRGDSAAYFCASSPGLSNYGYTFGSGTRLTVV.

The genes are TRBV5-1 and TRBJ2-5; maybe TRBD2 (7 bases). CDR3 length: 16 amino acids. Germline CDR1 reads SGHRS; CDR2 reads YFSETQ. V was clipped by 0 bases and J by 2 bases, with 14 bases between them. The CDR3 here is CASSLGGGPIQETQYF. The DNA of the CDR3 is TGCGCCAGCAGCTTGGGGGGGGGCCCCATTCAAGAGACCCAGTACTTC.

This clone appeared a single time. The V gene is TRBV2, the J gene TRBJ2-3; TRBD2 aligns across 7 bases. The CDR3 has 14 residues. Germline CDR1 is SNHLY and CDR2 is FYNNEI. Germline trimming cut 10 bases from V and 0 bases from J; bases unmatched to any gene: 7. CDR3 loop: CANKLAPSTDTQYF. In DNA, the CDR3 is TGTGCCAACAAACTAGCGCCTAGCACAGATACGCAGTATTTT.

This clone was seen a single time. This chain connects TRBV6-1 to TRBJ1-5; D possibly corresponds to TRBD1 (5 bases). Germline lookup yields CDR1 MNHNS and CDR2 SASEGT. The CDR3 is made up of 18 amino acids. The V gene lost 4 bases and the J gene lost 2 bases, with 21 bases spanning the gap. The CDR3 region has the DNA TGTGCCAGCAGTGGGACTAGGACACACTCCTTGGGCAATCAGCCCCAGCATTTT. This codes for CASSGTRTHSLGNQPQHF.

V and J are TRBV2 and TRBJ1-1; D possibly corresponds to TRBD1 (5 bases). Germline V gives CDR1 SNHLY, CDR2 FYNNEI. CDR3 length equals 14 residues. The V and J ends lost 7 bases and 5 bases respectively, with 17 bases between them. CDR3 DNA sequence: TGTGCCAGCAACCCTCACGGGGGAGGTACTGAAGCTTTCTTT. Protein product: CASNPHGGGTEAFF.

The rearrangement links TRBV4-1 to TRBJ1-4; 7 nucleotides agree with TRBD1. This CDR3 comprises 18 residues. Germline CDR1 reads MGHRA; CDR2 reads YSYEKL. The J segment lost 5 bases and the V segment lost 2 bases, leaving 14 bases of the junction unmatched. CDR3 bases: TGCGCCAGCAGCCAATTCCCCATGAGGGACAGCCCGAATGAAAAACTGTTTTTT. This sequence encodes CASSQFPMRDSPNEKLFF.

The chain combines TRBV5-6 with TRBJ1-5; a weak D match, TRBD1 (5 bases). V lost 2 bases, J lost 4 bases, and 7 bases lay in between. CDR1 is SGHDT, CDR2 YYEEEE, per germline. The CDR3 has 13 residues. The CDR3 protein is CASSFSGNQPQHF. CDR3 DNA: TGTGCCAGCAGCTTTTCAGGGAATCAGCCCCAGCATTTT.